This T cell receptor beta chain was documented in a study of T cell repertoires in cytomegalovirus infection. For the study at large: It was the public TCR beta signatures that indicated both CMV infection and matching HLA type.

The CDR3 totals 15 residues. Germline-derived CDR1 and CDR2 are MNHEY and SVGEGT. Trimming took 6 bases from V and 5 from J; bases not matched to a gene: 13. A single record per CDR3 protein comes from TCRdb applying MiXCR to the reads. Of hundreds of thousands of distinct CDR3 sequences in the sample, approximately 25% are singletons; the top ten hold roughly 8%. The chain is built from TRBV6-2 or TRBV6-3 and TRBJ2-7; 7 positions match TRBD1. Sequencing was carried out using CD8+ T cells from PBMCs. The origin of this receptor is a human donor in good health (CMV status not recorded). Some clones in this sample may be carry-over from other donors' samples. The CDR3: CASSHLWDSENEQYV. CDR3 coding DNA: TGTGCCAGCAGCCACCTATGGGACAGTGAGAACGAGCAGTACGTC.